Listed here are 17 T cell receptor beta chains from one sample, sequenced in a study of CD8 T cell repertoires and HIV-1 epitope variants. TCRdb's copy holds only in-frame clones and misses some; the assay was immunoSEQ multiplex PCR. The repertoire has tens of thousands of clones, more than 65% of them found once; the top ten carry approximately 24%. The sequencing input was uncultured baseline CD8+ T cells from peripheral blood mononuclear cells (PBMCs). All receptors come from a male donor with HIV.

The V gene is TRBV7-2, the J gene TRBJ2-1, with D uncertain. V was shortened by 5 bases and J by 6 bases, with 8 bases between the two germline ends. Germline CDR1 and CDR2: SGHTA and FQGNSA. The CDR3 spans 12 residues. The CDR3 DNA reads as TGTGCCAGCAGCCCTTCATTCAATGAGCAGTTCTTC. It encodes CASSPSFNEQFF. The whole variable domain, remainder taken from reference TRBV7-2 and TRBJ2-1, is GAGVSQSPSNKVTEKGKDVELRCDPISGHTALYWYRQSLGQGLEFLIYFQGNSAPDKSGLPSDRFSAERTGGSVSTLTIQRTQQEDSAVYLCASSPSFNEQFFGPGTRLTVL.

The chain carries TRBV10-1 and TRBJ2-5; the match to TRBD1 covers 9 bases. Germline V lookup: CDR1 WNHNN, CDR2 SYGVQD (reference sequence). Unmatched junction bases numbered 11, after V lost 11 bases and J lost 4 bases. CDR3 length equals 14 residues. The CDR3 nucleotides are TGCGCCTCCCTTTGGGGGACAGGGAGAGAGACCCAGTACTTC. Protein: CASLWGTGRETQYF.

The chain links TRBV19 to TRBJ2-3; 7 nucleotides line up with TRBD1. Germline V lookup: CDR1 LNHDA, CDR2 SQIVND (reference sequence). Unmatched junction bases numbered 8, after V lost 5 bases and J lost 0 bases. CDR3 size: 16 residues. The CDR3 nucleotides read TGTGCCAGTAGTCGGATGGGACAGCTCAGCACAGATACGCAGTATTTT. Its translation is CASSRMGQLSTDTQYF. The variable domain in full, with the rest retrieved from reference TRBV19 and TRBJ2-3, is DGGITQSPKYLFRKEGQNVTLSCEQNLNHDAMYWYRQDPGQGLRLIYYSQIVNDFQKGDIAEGYSVSREKKESFPLTVTSAQKNPTAFYLCASSRMGQLSTDTQYFGPGTRLTVL.

In DNA, the CDR3 is TGTGCCAGCAGCTCTCCACAGGGGGCGAGAAAGGGTAATGAAAAACTGTTTTTT. Protein: CASSSPQGARKGNEKLFF. The chain combines TRBV7-8 with TRBJ1-4; 9 bases are shared with TRBD1. V lost 4 bases and J lost 4; bases outside the gene matches: 13. From germline, CDR1 is SGHVS and CDR2 FQNEAQ. The CDR3 runs 18 residues.

V gene TRBV6-6 combines with J gene TRBJ1-3; D remains ambiguous. The CDR3 runs to 14 residues. With 11 bases removed from V and 0 bases from J, the gap between germline ends came to 14 bases. Per germline, CDR1 MNHNY and CDR2 SVGAGI (reference sequence). In nucleotides, the CDR3 is TGTGCCTCCGAAGTAGGGTCCTCTGGAAACACCATATATTTT. It specifies CASEVGSSGNTIYF.

The chain carries TRBV7-2 and TRBJ2-5; 12 bases map to TRBD2. The CDR3 is made up of 16 amino acids. Germline loops: CDR1 SGHTA, CDR2 FQGNSA. After removal of 5 bases from V and 4 bases from J, the junction contained 8 bases not matched to a gene. CDR3: CASSRLAGDFRETQYF. CDR3 DNA sequence: TGTGCCAGCAGCCGACTAGCGGGGGACTTTCGAGAGACCCAGTACTTC.

The chain joins TRBV5-4 to TRBJ2-3; D unclear. V was trimmed by 4 bases and J by 4 bases, leaving 19 bases between them. There are 16 residues in the CDR3. Germline loops: CDR1 SGHNT, CDR2 YYREEE (reference sequence). The CDR3 bases are TGTGCCAGCAGCCGCGTGGGCTCCACGGTCCCAGATACGCAGTATTTT. Amino acids: CASSRVGSTVPDTQYF.

The genes are TRBV10-3 and TRBJ2-3, with 12 bases that match TRBD2. CDR3 length: 16 residues. V lost 6 bases to trimming and J lost 2 bases; unmatched junction nucleotides: 6. Germline CDR1 and CDR2: ENHRY and SYGVKD. Here the CDR3 reads CAIRDSSGRVTDTQYF. The CDR3 DNA reads TGTGCCATCAGAGATTCTAGCGGGAGGGTCACAGATACGCAGTATTTT.

This chain connects TRBV9 to TRBJ1-3, with a possible D match to TRBD1 (5 bases). Germline-derived CDR1 and CDR2 are SGDLS and YYNGEE. This CDR3 region has 17 residues. The V gene lost 4 bases and the J gene lost 0 bases, with 17 bases spanning the gap. DNA for the CDR3: TGTGCCAGCAGCTCCCCAAGAAAAGGGACCTCTGGAAACACCATATATTTT. Its protein product is CASSSPRKGTSGNTIYF.

V usage is TRBV19 and J usage is TRBJ2-7; 12 bases are shared with TRBD2. This CDR3 is built from 16 residues. V lost 3 bases and J lost 4; bases outside the gene matches: 7. The germline V gene has CDR1 LNHDA and CDR2 SQIVND (reference sequence). CDR3 bases: TGTGCCAGTAGTATCTCTAGCGGGAGGGCTGAATACGAGCAGTACTTC. Translated, it gives CASSISSGRAEYEQYF. Full variable domain (rest looked up from reference TRBV19 and TRBJ2-7): DGGITQSPKYLFRKEGQNVTLSCEQNLNHDAMYWYRQDPGQGLRLIYYSQIVNDFQKGDIAEGYSVSREKKESFPLTVTSAQKNPTAFYLCASSISSGRAEYEQYFGPGTRLTVT.

V gene TRBV28 combines with J gene TRBJ1-1, with D perhaps matching TRBD1 (5 bases). V was cut by 2 bases and J by 2 bases, with 30 bases left in between. The CDR3 totals 21 residues. Per the germline V gene, CDR1 is MDHEN and CDR2 is SYDVKM. CDR3 nucleotide sequence: TGTGCCAGCAGTTTAGGTTATTGGGGGAGCGCGCTCCCTTCTCTCAACACTGAAGCTTTCTTT. Its translation is CASSLGYWGSALPSLNTEAFF.

The chain recombines TRBV7-9 with TRBJ1-3, with a possible D match to TRBD1 (6 bases). The CDR3 covers 16 residues. Trimming pared 1 base from V and 2 bases from J, leaving 12 bases between. Germline V gene sequence: CDR1 SEHNR, CDR2 FQNEAQ (reference sequence). DNA for the CDR3: TGTGCCAGCAGCTTAGAGGGGGTTGTCCCTGGAAACACCATATATTTT. It encodes CASSLEGVVPGNTIYF.

The rearrangement joins TRBV7-2 to TRBJ2-5; maybe TRBD2 (6 bases). This CDR3 region has 15 residues. The V and J ends lost 4 bases and 2 bases respectively, with 14 bases between them. Germline assignment: CDR1 SGHTA and CDR2 FQGNSA. CDR3 amino acids: CASSSYGGTQETQYF. The DNA of the CDR3 is TGTGCCAGCAGCTCCTATGGGGGGACTCAAGAGACCCAGTACTTC.

The chain uses TRBV6-5 and TRBJ1-2; no reliable D call. CDR3 length equals 13 residues. Germline CDR1 is MNHEY and CDR2 is SVGAGI. V shed 0 bases and J shed 4 bases, with 6 bases lying between them. This chain's CDR3 is CASSYSHGYGYTF. The CDR3, as DNA: TGTGCCAGCAGTTACTCGCACGGCTATGGCTACACCTTC.

The V call is TRBV7-3, the J call TRBJ2-1; TRBD2 might be the D (6 bases). Germline values: CDR1 SGHTA, CDR2 FQGTGA. The CDR3 is made up of 13 amino acids. V was shortened by 5 bases and J by 3 bases, with 8 bases between the two germline ends. Written as DNA, the CDR3 is TGTGCCAGCAGCCGCGGGATCTACAATGAGCAGTTCTTC. Amino acids: CASSRGIYNEQFF.

The chain recombines TRBV4-1 with TRBJ2-1, with D tentatively TRBD1 or TRBD2 (7 bases each). Germline-derived CDR1 and CDR2 are MGHRA and YSYEKL. This CDR3 has 12 amino acids. V lost 4 bases to trimming and J lost 9 bases, with 10 bases between them. The CDR3 coding sequence is TGCGCCAGCAGCCCAGGGGGGGGTGAGCAGTTCTTC. It yields the protein CASSPGGGEQFF.

This chain joins TRBV6-5 and TRBJ1-1; 8 nucleotides agree with TRBD1. Trimming took 7 bases from V and 4 from J; bases not matched to a gene: 5. Germline loops: CDR1 MNHEY, CDR2 SVGAGI. This CDR3 comprises 13 residues. DNA for the CDR3: TGTGCCAGCAAGGACAGGGTGGGCACTGAAGCTTTCTTT. Amino acids: CASKDRVGTEAFF.